This T cell receptor (beta chain) is drawn from a study of blood T cell repertoires in COVID-19. Study-wide background: COVID-19 samples from acute and convalescent phases originated in the United States, Italy and Spain.

Original processing notes: Estimation of nucleated cell counts relied on the amplification of reference gene primers. Profiled with immunoSEQ multiplex PCR; TCRdb holds only in-frame clones, not every one. That table is the source of V, J and clone size, and D and trimming were worked out from the DNA. The sample shows 250,000 to 300,000 clones, about three quarters of them seen only once. In germline, CDR1 is SGHVS, CDR2 FQNEAQ. Germline trimming cut 5 bases from V and 5 bases from J; bases unmatched to any gene: 7. CDR3 length: 15 residues. The TCR sequence derives from an elderly woman with acute or convalescent COVID-19. The V call is TRBV7-8, the J call TRBJ1-1, with 11 bases that match TRBD1. Sequencing was done on a sample of peripheral blood. CDR3 nucleotides: TGTGCCAGCAGCCCTGGACAGGGGGCGCAAACTGAAGCTTTCTTT. This sequence encodes CASSPGQGAQTEAFF.